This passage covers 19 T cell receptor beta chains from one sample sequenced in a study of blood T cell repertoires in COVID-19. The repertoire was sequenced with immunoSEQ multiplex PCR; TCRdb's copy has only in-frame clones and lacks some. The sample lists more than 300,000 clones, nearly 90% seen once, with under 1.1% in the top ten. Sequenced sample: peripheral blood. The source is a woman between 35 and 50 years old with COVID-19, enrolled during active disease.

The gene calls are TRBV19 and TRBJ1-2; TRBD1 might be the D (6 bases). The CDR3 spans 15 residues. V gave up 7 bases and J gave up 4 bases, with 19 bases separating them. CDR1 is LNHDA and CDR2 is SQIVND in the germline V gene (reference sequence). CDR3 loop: CASKRESQGVYGYTF. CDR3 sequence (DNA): TGTGCCAGTAAAAGGGAATCACAGGGAGTCTATGGCTACACCTTC.

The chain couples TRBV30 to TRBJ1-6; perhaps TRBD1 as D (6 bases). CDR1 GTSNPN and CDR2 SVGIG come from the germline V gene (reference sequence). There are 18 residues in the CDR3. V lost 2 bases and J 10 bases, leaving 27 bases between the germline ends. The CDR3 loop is CAWSPRSPGDEFGSPLHF. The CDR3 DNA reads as TGTGCCTGGAGTCCACGCTCTCCAGGGGACGAATTTGGGTCACCCCTCCACTTT.

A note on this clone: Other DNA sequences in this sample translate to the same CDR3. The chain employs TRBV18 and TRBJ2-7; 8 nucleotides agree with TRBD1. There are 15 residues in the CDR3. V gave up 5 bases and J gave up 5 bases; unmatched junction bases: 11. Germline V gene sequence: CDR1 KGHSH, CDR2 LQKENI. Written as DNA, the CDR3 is TGTGCCAGCTCAAAAGGACAGGGAAGGTTCAACGAGCAGTACTTC. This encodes CASSKGQGRFNEQYF.

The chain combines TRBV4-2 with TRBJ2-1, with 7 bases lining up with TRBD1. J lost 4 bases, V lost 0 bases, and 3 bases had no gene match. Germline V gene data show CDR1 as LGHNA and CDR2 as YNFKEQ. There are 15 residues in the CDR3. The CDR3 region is CASSQDRTGYNEQFF. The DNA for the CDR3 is TGTGCCAGCAGCCAAGACCGGACAGGTTACAATGAGCAGTTCTTC.

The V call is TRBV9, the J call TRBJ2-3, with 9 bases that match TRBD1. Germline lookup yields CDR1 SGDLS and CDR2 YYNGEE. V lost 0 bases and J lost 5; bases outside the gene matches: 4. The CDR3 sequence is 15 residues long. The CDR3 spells CASSVGTGVGDTQYF. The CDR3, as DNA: TGTGCCAGCAGCGTAGGGACAGGGGTAGGAGATACGCAGTATTTT.

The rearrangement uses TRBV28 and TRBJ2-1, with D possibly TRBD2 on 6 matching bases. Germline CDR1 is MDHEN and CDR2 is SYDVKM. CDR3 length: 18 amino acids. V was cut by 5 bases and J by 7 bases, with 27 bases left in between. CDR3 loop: CASSGGTLASIEGNEQFF. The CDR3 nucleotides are TGTGCCAGCAGTGGGGGAACCCTAGCGTCTATAGAAGGAAATGAGCAGTTCTTC.

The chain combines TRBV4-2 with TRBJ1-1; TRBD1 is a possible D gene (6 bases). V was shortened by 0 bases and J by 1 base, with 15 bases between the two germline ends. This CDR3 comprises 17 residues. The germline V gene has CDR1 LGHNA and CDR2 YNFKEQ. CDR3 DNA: TGTGCCAGCAGCCAAGATCGGGGGGGCGCCGGGAACACTGAAGCTTTCTTT. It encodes CASSQDRGGAGNTEAFF.

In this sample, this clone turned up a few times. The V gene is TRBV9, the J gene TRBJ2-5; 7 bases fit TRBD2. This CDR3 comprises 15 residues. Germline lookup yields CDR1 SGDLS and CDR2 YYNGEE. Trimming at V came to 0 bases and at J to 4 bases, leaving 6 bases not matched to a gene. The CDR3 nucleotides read TGTGCCAGCAGCGTAGGGGGGAGGGCCCCAGAGACCCAGTACTTC. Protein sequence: CASSVGGRAPETQYF.

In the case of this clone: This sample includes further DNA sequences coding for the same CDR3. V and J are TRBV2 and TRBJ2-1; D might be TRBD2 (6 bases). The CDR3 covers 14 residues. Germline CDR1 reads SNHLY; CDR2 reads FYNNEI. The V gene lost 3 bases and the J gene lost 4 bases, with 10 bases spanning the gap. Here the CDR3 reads CASSEGLVYNEQFF. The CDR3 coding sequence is TGTGCCAGCAGTGAGGGACTGGTATACAATGAGCAGTTCTTC.

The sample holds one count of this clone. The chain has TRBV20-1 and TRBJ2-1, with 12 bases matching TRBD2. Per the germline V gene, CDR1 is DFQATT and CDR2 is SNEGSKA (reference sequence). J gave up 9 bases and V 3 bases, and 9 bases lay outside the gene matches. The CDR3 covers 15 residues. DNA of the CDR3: TGCAGTGCTAGTCGGCTAGCGGGGGGGCCCGGTGAGCAGTTCTTC. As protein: CSASRLAGGPGEQFF.

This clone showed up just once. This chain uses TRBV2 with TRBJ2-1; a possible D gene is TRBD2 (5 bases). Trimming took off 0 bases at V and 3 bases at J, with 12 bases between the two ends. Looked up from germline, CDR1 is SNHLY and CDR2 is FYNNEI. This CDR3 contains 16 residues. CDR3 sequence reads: CASSEAYAGYYNEQFF. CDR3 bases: TGTGCCAGCAGTGAAGCCTATGCGGGCTACTACAATGAGCAGTTCTTC.

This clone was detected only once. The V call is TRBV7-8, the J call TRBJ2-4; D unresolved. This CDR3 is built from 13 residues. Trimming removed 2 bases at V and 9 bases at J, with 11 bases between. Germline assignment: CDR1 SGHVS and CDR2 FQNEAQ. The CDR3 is CASSLSGSTIQYF. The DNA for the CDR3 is TGTGCCAGCAGCTTATCGGGTTCTACCATTCAGTACTTC. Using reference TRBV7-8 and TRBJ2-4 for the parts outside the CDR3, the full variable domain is GAGVSQSPRYKVAKRGQDVALRCDPISGHVSLFWYQQALGQGPEFLTYFQNEAQLDKSGLPSDRFFAERPEGSVSTLKIQRTQQEDSAVYLCASSLSGSTIQYFGAGTRLSVL.

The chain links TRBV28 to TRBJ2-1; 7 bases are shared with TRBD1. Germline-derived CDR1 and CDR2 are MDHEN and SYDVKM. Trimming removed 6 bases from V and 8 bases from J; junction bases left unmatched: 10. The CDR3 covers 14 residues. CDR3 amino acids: CASSQTTGRDEQFF. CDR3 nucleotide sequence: TGTGCCAGCAGCCAGACGACAGGGCGGGATGAGCAGTTCTTC. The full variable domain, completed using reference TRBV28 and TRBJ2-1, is DVKVTQSSRYLVKRTGEKVFLECVQDMDHENMFWYRQDPGLGLRLIYFSYDVKMKEKGDIPEGYSVSREKKERFSLILESASTNQTSMYLCASSQTTGRDEQFFGPGTRLTVL.

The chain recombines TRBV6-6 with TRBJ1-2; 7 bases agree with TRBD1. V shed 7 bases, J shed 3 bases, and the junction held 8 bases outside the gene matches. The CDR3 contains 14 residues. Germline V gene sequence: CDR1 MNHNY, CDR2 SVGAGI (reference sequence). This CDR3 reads CASMPRDRDYGYTF. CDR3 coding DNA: TGTGCCAGCATGCCCCGGGACAGAGACTATGGCTACACCTTC.

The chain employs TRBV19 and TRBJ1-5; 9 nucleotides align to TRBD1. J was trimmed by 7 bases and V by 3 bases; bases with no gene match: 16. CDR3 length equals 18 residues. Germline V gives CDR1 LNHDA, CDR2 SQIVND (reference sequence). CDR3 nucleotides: TGTGCCAGTAGTATGTATCAGGGACAGGGAGCAGGGTACCAGCCCCAGCATTTT. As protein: CASSMYQGQGAGYQPQHF.

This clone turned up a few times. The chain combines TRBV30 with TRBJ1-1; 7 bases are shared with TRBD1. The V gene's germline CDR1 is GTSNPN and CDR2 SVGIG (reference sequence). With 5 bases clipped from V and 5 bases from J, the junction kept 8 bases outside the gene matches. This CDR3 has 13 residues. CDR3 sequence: CAWVTGRGTEAFF. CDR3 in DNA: TGTGCCTGGGTGACAGGGAGAGGAACTGAAGCTTTCTTT.

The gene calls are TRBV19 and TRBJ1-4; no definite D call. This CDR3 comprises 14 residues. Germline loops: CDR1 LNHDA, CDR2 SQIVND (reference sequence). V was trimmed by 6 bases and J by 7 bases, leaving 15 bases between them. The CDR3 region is CASRPTAVGEKLFF. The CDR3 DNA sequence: TGTGCCAGTAGGCCGACCGCGGTCGGTGAAAAACTGTTTTTT.

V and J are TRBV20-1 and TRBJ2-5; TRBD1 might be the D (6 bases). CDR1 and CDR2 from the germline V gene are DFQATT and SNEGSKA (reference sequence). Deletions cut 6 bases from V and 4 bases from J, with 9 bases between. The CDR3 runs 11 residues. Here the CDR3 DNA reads TGCAGTGCCAAACAGGGAGAGACCCAGTACTTC. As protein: CSAKQGETQYF.

CDR3 nucleotides: TGCAGTGCTAGTTATCTACGGGAGGGCCATGTCACCTACGAGCAGTACTTC. Translating it yields CSASYLREGHVTYEQYF. This sequence joins TRBV20-1 and TRBJ2-7; 8 bases map to TRBD2. CDR1 and CDR2 (germline): DFQATT, SNEGSKA (reference sequence). The CDR3 extends over 17 amino acids. V dropped 3 bases and J dropped 2; count of bases not matched to a gene: 15.